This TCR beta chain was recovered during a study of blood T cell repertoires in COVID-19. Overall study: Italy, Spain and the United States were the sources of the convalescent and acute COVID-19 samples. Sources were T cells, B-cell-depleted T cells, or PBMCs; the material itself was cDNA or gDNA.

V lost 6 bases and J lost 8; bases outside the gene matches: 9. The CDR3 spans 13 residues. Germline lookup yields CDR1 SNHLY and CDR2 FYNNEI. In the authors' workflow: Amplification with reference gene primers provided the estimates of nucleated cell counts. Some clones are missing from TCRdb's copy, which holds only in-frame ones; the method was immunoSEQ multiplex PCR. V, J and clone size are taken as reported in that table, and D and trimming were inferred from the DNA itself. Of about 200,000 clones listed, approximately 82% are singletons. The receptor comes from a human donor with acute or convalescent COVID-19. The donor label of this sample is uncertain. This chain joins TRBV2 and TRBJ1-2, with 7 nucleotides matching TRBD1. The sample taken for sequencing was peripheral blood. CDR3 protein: CASRGDSGRGYTF. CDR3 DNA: TGTGCCAGCAGGGGGGACAGCGGGCGCGGCTACACCTTC.